Following are 27 T cell receptor beta chains from one sample sequenced in a study of T-cell reconstitution after alpha-beta-depleted transplantation in children. The library targeted TCRbeta and was prepared with unique molecular identifiers. Using its own MiXCR run on the PCR reads, TCRdb lists one record per CDR3 protein. The sample consists of about a million distinct CDR3 sequences, about 30% of them appearing once. Here the sequenced sample was PBMCs, mostly from graft donor cells, taken 360 days after TCRalphabeta/CD19-depleted stem cell transplant. These receptors were collected from a boy in the first two years of life who had a stem cell transplant for SCID, so the T cells may come from the graft donor.

The chain is built from TRBV5-1 and TRBJ2-1; TRBD1 aligns across 9 bases. J lost 6 bases, V lost 4 bases, and 5 bases had no gene match. Germline CDR1 and CDR2: SGHRS and YFSETQ. This CDR3 has 14 amino acids. CDR3 in DNA: TGCGCCAGCAGCCTGGACAGGGGAAGCAATGAGCAGTTCTTC. The encoded protein is CASSLDRGSNEQFF. The full variable domain, its missing parts supplied by reference TRBV5-1 and TRBJ2-1, is KAGVTQTPRYLIKTRGQQVTLSCSPISGHRSVSWYQQTPGQGLQFLFEYFSETQRNKGNFPGRFSGRQFSNSRSEMNVSTLELGDSALYLCASSLDRGSNEQFFGPGTRLTVL.

The table lists this clonotype with a few counts. An end of the junction does not agree with germline; a read error may underlie this. The chain is built from TRBV6-1 and TRBJ1-1; no reliable D call. The CDR3 is 13 residues long. CDR1 and CDR2 from the germline V gene are MNHNS and SASEGT. For the CDR3, the DNA is TGTGCCAGCAGTCCAGAGCTGAACGCTGAAGCTTTCTTT. It encodes CASSPELNAEAFF.

This clonotype has just a few counts. The chain carries TRBV5-1 and TRBJ2-1; possibly TRBD2 for D (5 bases). Germline CDR1 SGHRS, CDR2 YFSETQ. Trimming cost V 4 bases and J 1 base, with 15 bases left between them. The CDR3 totals 16 residues. CDR3 in amino acids: CASSPGGRVSYNEQFF. The DNA for the CDR3 is TGCGCCAGCAGCCCAGGAGGTCGGGTTTCCTACAATGAGCAGTTCTTC.

This clonotype occurred a few times. The V and J genes are TRBV27 and TRBJ2-5; TRBD2 agrees at 10 bases. Germline CDR1 reads MNHEY; CDR2 reads SMNVEV (reference sequence). This CDR3 spans 13 amino acids. V lost 8 bases and J lost 3; bases outside the gene matches: 3. The CDR3 is CASRLAGEETQYF. The CDR3 region has the DNA TGTGCCAGCCGGCTAGCGGGGGAAGAGACCCAGTACTTC.

This clonotype has at least ten counts. The rearrangement joins TRBV5-1 to TRBJ1-1; weak D call: TRBD1 (5 bases). This CDR3 comprises 16 residues. Germline-derived CDR1 and CDR2 are SGHRS and YFSETQ. Trimming removed 3 bases from V and 5 bases from J, with 20 bases in between. The CDR3 loop reads CASSYLAGQGETEAFF. The DNA of the CDR3 is TGCGCCAGCAGCTATCTCGCTGGGCAGGGTGAGACTGAAGCTTTCTTT.

This clonotype was counted between two and nine times. The chain is built from TRBV10-3 and TRBJ2-7; D call uncertain. This CDR3 comprises 14 residues. Trimming pared 4 bases from V and 0 bases from J, leaving 10 bases between. CDR1 is ENHRY, CDR2 SYGVKD, per germline. CDR3 DNA: TGTGCCATCAGTGGGAAGTTCAGCTCCTACGAGCAGTACTTC. Translated, it gives CAISGKFSSYEQYF.

Here the CDR3 reads CSAWDRVRGNTIYF. The CDR3 bases are TGCAGTGCGTGGGACAGGGTACGAGGAAACACCATATATTTT. The chain links TRBV20-1 to TRBJ1-3; 9 bases match TRBD1. The CDR3 has 14 amino acids. The V gene's germline CDR1 is DFQATT and CDR2 SNEGSKA (reference sequence). After removal of 6 bases from V and 4 bases from J, the junction contained 7 bases not matched to a gene.

CDR3 DNA sequence: TGTGCCAGCAGCTTCAGGGACCTTCGTACAGATACGCAGTATTTT. Its protein product is CASSFRDLRTDTQYF. The V call is TRBV5-5, the J call TRBJ2-3, with D possibly being TRBD1 or TRBD2 (5 bases each). Trimming took off 2 bases at V and 3 bases at J, with 13 bases between the two ends. The CDR3 extends over 15 amino acids. CDR1 and CDR2 from the germline V gene are SGHKS and YYEKEE (reference sequence).

The chain couples TRBV5-1 to TRBJ2-3, with 8 nucleotides matching TRBD2. Germline CDR1 is SGHRS and CDR2 is YFSETQ. The CDR3 is made up of 14 amino acids. V shed 4 bases, J shed 6 bases, and the junction held 7 bases outside the gene matches. The CDR3 nucleotides are TGCGCCAGCAGCCGCGGGGGGCCACCGGATACGCAGTATTTT. This sequence encodes CASSRGGPPDTQYF.

V is TRBV4-2 and J is TRBJ2-7; the D gene could be TRBD1 or TRBD2 (5 bases each). Germline V gene sequence: CDR1 LGHNA, CDR2 YNFKEQ. The germline V and J ends were trimmed by 4 bases and 3 bases, with 16 bases remaining between them. The CDR3 contains 15 residues. CDR3 in DNA: TGTGCCAGCAGCCTCCCCAGGGAGTTGGGCTACGAGCAGTACTTC. Translation: CASSLPRELGYEQYF.

V usage is TRBV7-8 and J usage is TRBJ1-1; a weak D match, TRBD1 (5 bases). The CDR3 contains 14 residues. V was clipped by 7 bases and J by 0 bases, with 12 bases between them. In germline, CDR1 is SGHVS, CDR2 FQNEAQ. CDR3 nucleotides: TGTGCCAGCACCTCACAGGCCATGAACACTGAAGCTTTCTTT. Translation gives CASTSQAMNTEAFF.

This clonotype has a handful of counts. The rearrangement joins TRBV2 to TRBJ1-1; D gene uncertain. This CDR3 has 15 amino acids. CDR1 is SNHLY and CDR2 is FYNNEI in the germline V gene. V was cut by 8 bases and J by 0 bases, with 16 bases left in between. CDR3: CASRRTGLMNTEAFF. CDR3 in DNA: TGTGCCAGCCGACGAACGGGCCTTATGAACACTGAAGCTTTCTTT.

This clonotype was counted a few times. The chain is built from TRBV24-1 and TRBJ2-2, with D hard to call. Trimming pared 3 bases from V and 5 bases from J, leaving 12 bases between. Looked up from germline, CDR1 is KGHDR and CDR2 is SFDVKD. The CDR3 runs 15 residues. CDR3 sequence (DNA): TGTGCCACCAGTGATCCTCACACAAGTACCGGGGAGCTGTTTTTT. Residues: CATSDPHTSTGELFF.

Ten or more counts support this clonotype. The V call is TRBV6-2 or TRBV6-3, the J call TRBJ2-1; a weak D match, TRBD2 (6 bases). Germline V gene lookup returns CDR1 MNHEY and CDR2 SVGEGT. V was shortened by 7 bases and J by 7 bases, with 17 bases between the two germline ends. CDR3 length equals 14 residues. The CDR3 is CASTMTRPLNEQFF. The DNA of the CDR3 is TGTGCCAGCACTATGACTAGGCCCCTGAATGAGCAGTTCTTC.

The J gene is TRBJ2-5, the V gene TRBV10-2; 7 bases are shared with TRBD1. Losses at the gene ends were 6 bases for V and 2 bases for J; bases not matched to a gene: 9. The CDR3 has 15 amino acids. The germline V gene encodes CDR1 WSHSY and CDR2 SAAADI. CDR3 sequence reads: CASRETGIQQETQYF. In DNA, the CDR3 is TGCGCCAGCAGGGAGACAGGGATTCAGCAAGAGACCCAGTACTTC.

The V call is TRBV9, the J call TRBJ2-7; 7 bases fit TRBD1. The ends lost 0 bases at V and 0 bases at J; junction bases unmatched: 3. CDR3 size: 15 residues. The germline V gene has CDR1 SGDLS and CDR2 YYNGEE. DNA of the CDR3: TGTGCCAGCAGCGTAGCCGGGACAGCCTCCTACGAGCAGTACTTC. As protein: CASSVAGTASYEQYF.

This clonotype showed up just once. The CDR3 region has the DNA TGCGCCAGCAGCTTGCAACAGGGGATCCCTGAAGCTTTCTTT. It translates to CASSLQQGIPEAFF. V and J are TRBV5-1 and TRBJ1-1, with 7 bases identical to TRBD1. Trimming cost V 1 base and J 6 bases; bases outside gene matches: 6. The CDR3 has 14 amino acids. Germline CDR1 and CDR2: SGHRS and YFSETQ.

The chain recombines TRBV5-1 with TRBJ1-2; D is unclear. V was clipped by 4 bases and J by 1 base, with 8 bases between them. The CDR3 covers 13 residues. In germline, CDR1 is SGHRS, CDR2 YFSETQ. CDR3 in amino acids: CASSPQDNYGYTF. The CDR3 DNA follows: TGCGCCAGCAGCCCGCAGGATAACTATGGCTACACCTTC.

This clonotype was detected only a few times. The genes are TRBV5-5 and TRBJ2-5, with TRBD2 matching over 8 bases. The length of the CDR3 is 14 residues. CDR1 and CDR2 (germline): SGHKS, YYEKEE (reference sequence). Trimming took 10 bases from V and 1 from J; bases not matched to a gene: 9. In DNA, the CDR3 is TGTGCCTCCGGCGCGAGCGGGGGCCAAGAGACCCAGTACTTC. Amino acid sequence: CASGASGGQETQYF.

The CDR3 reads CAIARTGGASTEAFF. The CDR3 nucleotides are TGTGCCATCGCAAGGACAGGGGGCGCGAGCACTGAAGCTTTCTTT. The chain combines TRBV10-3 with TRBJ1-1; 11 bases are a match to TRBD1. The CDR3 has 15 residues. From germline, CDR1 is ENHRY and CDR2 SYGVKD. The V gene end was trimmed by 8 bases and the J gene end by 4 bases; junction bases not matched to a gene: 9.

The chain recombines TRBV10-3 with TRBJ2-5; TRBD2 might be the D (5 bases). The CDR3 is 15 amino acids. Germline assignment: CDR1 ENHRY and CDR2 SYGVKD. Trimming cost V 0 bases and J 5 bases, with 13 bases left between them. The CDR3 sequence: CAISESGISGETQYF. The CDR3 nucleotides are TGTGCCATCAGTGAGTCGGGAATATCGGGGGAGACCCAGTACTTC.

V is TRBV6-6 and J is TRBJ1-2; D not certain. The CDR3 is 13 amino acids. Germline CDR1 is MNHNY and CDR2 is SVGAGI (reference sequence). The ends were cut back, 6 bases at V and 6 bases at J, with 14 bases in the middle. CDR3 sequence reads: CASSLWEADGYTF. In DNA, the CDR3 is TGTGCCAGCAGCCTTTGGGAGGCGGATGGCTACACCTTC.

The genes are TRBV10-3 and TRBJ2-7, with 8 bases that match TRBD1. The CDR3 contains 15 residues. The V segment lost 7 bases and the J segment 0 bases; nucleotides outside the gene matches: 8. Germline V CDR1 and CDR2: ENHRY, SYGVKD. CDR3 loop: CAITAGQGRSYEQYF. CDR3 nucleotide sequence: TGTGCCATCACTGCTGGACAGGGACGCTCCTACGAGCAGTACTTC.

A few counts support this clonotype. The V gene is TRBV21-1, the J gene TRBJ2-1; TRBD2, the D gene given by the table, was not confirmed from the DNA. TRBV21-1 is annotated as a pseudogene. There are 15 residues in the CDR3. The CDR3 sequence: CASSPRGGKYNEQFF. Written as DNA, the CDR3 is TGTGCCAGCAGCCCTCGCGGGGGAAAATACAATGAGCAGTTCTTC.

The chain carries TRBV4-1 and TRBJ2-1; TRBD1 matches at 8 bases. With V trimmed by 3 bases and J by 2 bases, 9 bases remained unmatched. This CDR3 contains 17 residues. Germline V gene lookup returns CDR1 MGHRA and CDR2 YSYEKL. Here the CDR3 DNA reads TGCGCCAGCAGCCACCCCACAGGGGGAGGAACCTACAATGAGCAGTTCTTC. Translation gives CASSHPTGGGTYNEQFF.

This clonotype has only a few counts. The V and J genes are TRBV20-1 and TRBJ2-1, with 7 nucleotides matching TRBD1. V trimming: 7 bases; J trimming: 0 bases; junction bases outside the gene matches: 6. The CDR3 length is 14 residues. Germline lookup yields CDR1 DFQATT and CDR2 SNEGSKA (reference sequence). CDR3 nucleotides: TGCAGTGGGGTTCGGGACAGCTCCTACAATGAGCAGTTCTTC. This gives the protein CSGVRDSSYNEQFF.

This clonotype was observed a single time. The chain employs TRBV20-1 and TRBJ2-3; D is ambiguous. This CDR3 region has 13 residues. Germline CDR1 is DFQATT and CDR2 is SNEGSKA (reference sequence). The V and J ends lost 3 bases and 0 bases respectively, with 7 bases between them. CDR3 in DNA: TGCAGTGCTAGTTTCACTAGCACAGATACGCAGTATTTT. Translated: CSASFTSTDTQYF.